This is a list of T cell receptor beta chains from one sample in a study of blood T cells in healthy people across ages. From the 5' RACE reads, TCRdb called clonotypes with MiXCR, one entry per CDR3 protein. Of roughly 2 million distinct CDR3 sequences listed, 49% are singletons. Material: blood. These TCRs come from a woman aged 40 to 50 in good health. The CDR3 runs from the conserved cysteine through the conserved F or W. A D gene is named only where the DNA matches it firmly. Only some rows state a clone size, as once, few, many or a class for expanded clones.

clone size: .
V gene: TRBV10-3
J gene: TRBJ2-3
D gene: TRBD1
CDR3 length: 17
CDR3 DNA: TGTGCCATCAGTAGCTTAGGGGGCGGGTCGATAAGGGATACGCAGTATTTT
CDR3 protein: CAISSLGGGSIRDTQYF

clone size: few
V gene: TRBV20-1
J gene: TRBJ2-7
D gene: .
CDR3 length: 13
CDR3 DNA: TGCAGTGCTAGAGAGAGGCCGGCTTACGAGCAGTACTTC
CDR3 protein: CSARERPAYEQYF

clone size: many
V gene: TRBV7-2
J gene: TRBJ2-1
D gene: TRBD2
CDR3 length: 16
CDR3 DNA: TGTGCCAGCAGCTTACTAGCGGGGGGATCGAACAATGAGCAGTTCTTC
CDR3 protein: CASSLLAGGSNNEQFF

clone size: few
V gene: TRBV27
J gene: TRBJ1-1
D gene: .
CDR3 length: 15
CDR3 DNA: TGTGCCAGCAGTTTAACCCCGGTCCCACAGGGTTCGGCTTTCTTT
CDR3 protein: CASSLTPVPQGSAFF

clone size: .
V gene: TRBV28
J gene: TRBJ1-2
D gene: TRBD1
CDR3 length: 13
CDR3 DNA: TGTGCCAGCAGGACAGGGATTAGTTATGGCTACACCTTC
CDR3 protein: CASRTGISYGYTF

clone size: .
V gene: TRBV11-2
J gene: TRBJ1-2
D gene: .
CDR3 length: 14
CDR3 DNA: TGTGCCAGCACGGGGGGAGTCAGGAACTATGGCTACACCTTC
CDR3 protein: CASTGGVRNYGYTF

clone size: few
V gene: TRBV4-3
J gene: TRBJ2-5
D gene: .
CDR3 length: 15
CDR3 DNA: TGCGCCAGCAGCCAAAGTGCGACGGCCCAAGAGACCCAGTACTTC
CDR3 protein: CASSQSATAQETQYF

clone size: few
V gene: TRBV7-9
J gene: TRBJ2-1
D gene: .
CDR3 length: 13
CDR3 DNA: TGTGCCAGCAGCCGACGAGGGTTACATGAGCAGTTCTTC
CDR3 protein: CASSRRGLHEQFF

clone size: .
V gene: TRBV6-5
J gene: TRBJ2-7
D gene: .
CDR3 length: 13
CDR3 DNA: TGTGCCGGCAGTTACTCGCGCTCCTACGAGCAGTACTTC
CDR3 protein: CAGSYSRSYEQYF

clone size: .
V gene: TRBV2
J gene: TRBJ2-5
D gene: .
CDR3 length: 14
CDR3 DNA: TGTGCCAGCAGTGTTACAGCGTATCAAGAGACCCAGTACTTC
CDR3 protein: CASSVTAYQETQYF

clone size: .
V gene: TRBV16
J gene: TRBJ1-2
D gene: .
CDR3 length: 12
CDR3 DNA: TGTGCCAGCAGCCAATGGAGGGATGGCTACACCTTC
CDR3 protein: CASSQWRDGYTF

clone size: .
V gene: TRBV7-2
J gene: TRBJ1-2
D gene: TRBD1
CDR3 length: 14
CDR3 DNA: TGTGCCAGCAGCTTAATGGGACAGACCTATGGCTACACCTTC
CDR3 protein: CASSLMGQTYGYTF

clone size: once
V gene: TRBV7-2
J gene: TRBJ1-4
D gene: .
CDR3 length: 14
CDR3 DNA: TGTGCCAGCAGCTTGGGGGTTCTGAATGAAAAACTGTTTTTT
CDR3 protein: CASSLGVLNEKLFF

clone size: .
V gene: TRBV29-1
J gene: TRBJ2-5
D gene: .
CDR3 length: 13
CDR3 DNA: TGCAGCGTTGTTCTGCGGAACCAAGAGACCCAGTACTTC
CDR3 protein: CSVVLRNQETQYF

clone size: .
V gene: TRBV5-4
J gene: TRBJ2-7
D gene: .
CDR3 length: 13
CDR3 DNA: TGTGCCAGCAGGGACTCCAGCGGCCACGAGCAGTACTTC
CDR3 protein: CASRDSSGHEQYF

clone size: .
V gene: TRBV7-6
J gene: TRBJ2-7
D gene: TRBD2
CDR3 length: 18
CDR3 DNA: TGTGCCAGCAGCTTAGAATCTCGGCAGGGCGGGGGGATCTACGAGCAGTACTTC
CDR3 protein: CASSLESRQGGGIYEQYF

clone size: .
V gene: TRBV7-9
J gene: TRBJ1-2
D gene: .
CDR3 length: 15
CDR3 DNA: TGTGCCAGCAGCTTAGACGTCAATCTTAACTATGGCTACACCTTC
CDR3 protein: CASSLDVNLNYGYTF

clone size: .
V gene: TRBV29-1
J gene: TRBJ2-7
D gene: .
CDR3 length: 13
CDR3 DNA: TGCAGCGTCCAAGGGACCGCTTACGGGGAGCAGTACTTC
CDR3 protein: CSVQGTAYGEQYF

clone size: .
V gene: TRBV15
J gene: TRBJ2-1
D gene: TRBD2
CDR3 length: 22
CDR3 DNA: TGTGCCACCAGCAGTACTGACGTTGGACTAGCGGGGGTTGCCCACTCTTACAATGAGCAGTTCTTC
CDR3 protein: CATSSTDVGLAGVAHSYNEQFF

clone size: few
V gene: TRBV4-1
J gene: TRBJ2-7
D gene: .
CDR3 length: 16
CDR3 DNA: TGCGCCAGCTTCCAAACGGGCGGGACAGCCTCCTACGAGCAGTACTTC
CDR3 protein: CASFQTGGTASYEQYF

clone size: few
V gene: TRBV29-1
J gene: TRBJ2-1
D gene: TRBD1
CDR3 length: 15
CDR3 DNA: TGCAGCGTTATCACAGGGGGCGAGAATGGTTTACAGCAGTTCTTC
CDR3 protein: CSVITGGENGLQQFF

clone size: .
V gene: TRBV18
J gene: TRBJ2-7
D gene: TRBD1
CDR3 length: 18
CDR3 DNA: TGTGCCAGCTCGCTCTTCCCCGAACTCGGACAGGGAGACAACGAGCAGTACTTC
CDR3 protein: CASSLFPELGQGDNEQYF